The source of this T cell receptor (beta chain) is a study of CD8+ T cells in alopecia areata. About the research overall: The drug, oral tofacitinib, was given to treated patients at 5 to 10 mg twice daily. Broader study findings: Persistence of many expanded lesional clones was seen in scalp and blood during tofacitinib. Lesional scalp, notably in alopecia totalis/universalis, had clonality above that of normal scalp. Tofacitinib produced a significant decrease in scalp clonality and in expanded CD8+ clones among the top 100.

As regards this clone: Its antigen is not known.

Stated treatment: oral pan-JAK inhibitor, 5-10 mg twice daily. Peripheral blood, together with lesional scalp punch biopsies, was collected from alopecia areata patients. Following RNA extraction, reverse transcription yielded cDNA that acted as the sequencing template. Assay: immunoSEQ multiplex PCR; the TCRdb copy retains only in-frame clones and omits some. In the table there are fewer than 15,000 clones, about 65% of which are singletons. From germline, CDR1 is WNHNN and CDR2 SYGVQD (reference sequence). The CDR3 loop spans 11 amino acids. V lost 2 bases to trimming and J lost 7 bases, with 5 bases between them.

The receptor comes from a human donor with alopecia areata. This sample comprised skin, obtained at week 4, from a patient treated with tofacitinib. V is TRBV10-1 and J is TRBJ1-1; no clear D. CDR3 in DNA: TGCGCCAGCAGTGAGGTAAATGAAGCTTTCTTT. This sequence encodes CASSEVNEAFF.